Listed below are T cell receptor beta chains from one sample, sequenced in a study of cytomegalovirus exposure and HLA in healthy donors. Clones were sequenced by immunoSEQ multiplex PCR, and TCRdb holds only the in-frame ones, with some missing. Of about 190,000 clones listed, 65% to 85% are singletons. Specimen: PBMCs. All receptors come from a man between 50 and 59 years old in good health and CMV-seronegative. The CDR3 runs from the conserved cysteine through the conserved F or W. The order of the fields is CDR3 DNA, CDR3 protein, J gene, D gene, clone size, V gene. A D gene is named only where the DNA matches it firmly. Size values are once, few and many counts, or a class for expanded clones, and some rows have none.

cdr3_nt: TGCGCCAGCAGCCTTCCCGGGACAGGGGTTGGCTACACCTTC
cdr3_aa: CASSLPGTGVGYTF
j_call: TRBJ1-2
d_call: TRBD1
clone_size: NA
v_call: TRBV5-1

cdr3_nt: TGCGCCAGCAGCCAGCCCTTGGTAGCGACCGGGGAGCTGTTTTTT
cdr3_aa: CASSQPLVATGELFF
j_call: TRBJ2-2
d_call: NA
clone_size: NA
v_call: TRBV4-1

cdr3_nt: TGTGCCATCAGTGAGGGACAGGACTATGGCTACACCTTC
cdr3_aa: CAISEGQDYGYTF
j_call: TRBJ1-2
d_call: TRBD1
clone_size: NA
v_call: TRBV10-3

cdr3_nt: TGCGCCAGCGGTCGGGGAGGAACAGATACGCAGTATTTT
cdr3_aa: CASGRGGTDTQYF
j_call: TRBJ2-3
d_call: NA
clone_size: NA
v_call: TRBV5-1

cdr3_nt: TGTGCCAGCTGGACAGGAGGAGGCTACACCTTC
cdr3_aa: CASWTGGGYTF
j_call: TRBJ1-2
d_call: TRBD1
clone_size: NA
v_call: TRBV19

cdr3_nt: TGTGCCAGCAGCGGGAGGGGGACGATAAACGAGCAGTACTTC
cdr3_aa: CASSGRGTINEQYF
j_call: TRBJ2-7
d_call: NA
clone_size: NA
v_call: TRBV7-2

cdr3_nt: TGTGCCAGCAGCTTTGGCACATCCTACGAGCAGTACTTC
cdr3_aa: CASSFGTSYEQYF
j_call: TRBJ2-7
d_call: NA
clone_size: NA
v_call: TRBV5-6

cdr3_nt: TGTGCCAGCTCGGGGGGGTACGACTACGAGCAGTACTTC
cdr3_aa: CASSGGYDYEQYF
j_call: TRBJ2-7
d_call: TRBD2
clone_size: NA
v_call: TRBV5-5

cdr3_nt: TGTGCCAGCAGCTTAATCAGGGGAAAAAATTCACCCCTCCACTTT
cdr3_aa: CASSLIRGKNSPLHF
j_call: TRBJ1-6
d_call: NA
clone_size: NA
v_call: TRBV7-2

cdr3_nt: TGTGCCAGTAGCCGTAGACTCGGAGTCTCTGGAAACACCATATATTTT
cdr3_aa: CASSRRLGVSGNTIYF
j_call: TRBJ1-3
d_call: NA
clone_size: NA
v_call: TRBV19

cdr3_nt: TGTGCCAGCAGCTTTAGGGAGAAGACGCAGTATTTT
cdr3_aa: CASSFREKTQYF
j_call: TRBJ2-3
d_call: NA
clone_size: NA
v_call: TRBV5-8

cdr3_nt: TGTGCCAGCAGTCGACCCCGAAACAGCTCCTATAATTCACCCCTCCACTTT
cdr3_aa: CASSRPRNSSYNSPLHF
j_call: TRBJ1-6
d_call: NA
clone_size: NA
v_call: TRBV7-2

cdr3_nt: TGTGCCAGCAGCTCATGGGTAGGAGGCACAGATACGCAGTATTTT
cdr3_aa: CASSSWVGGTDTQYF
j_call: TRBJ2-3
d_call: NA
clone_size: NA
v_call: TRBV13

cdr3_nt: TGCGCCAGCAGTGAGTCGAGGTCCAGTGAGCAGTTCTTC
cdr3_aa: CASSESRSSEQFF
j_call: TRBJ2-1
d_call: NA
clone_size: NA
v_call: TRBV10-1

cdr3_nt: TGTGCCAGCAGCCCTCGCTCCTACGAGCAGTACTTC
cdr3_aa: CASSPRSYEQYF
j_call: TRBJ2-7
d_call: NA
clone_size: NA
v_call: TRBV9

cdr3_nt: TGTGCCAGCAGTAAGGCGGGGAGCACAGATACGCAGTATTTT
cdr3_aa: CASSKAGSTDTQYF
j_call: TRBJ2-3
d_call: NA
clone_size: few
v_call: TRBV6-5

cdr3_nt: TGTGCCAGTACTGTCACGCTCTCTCGGGTTTACAATGAGCAGTTCTTC
cdr3_aa: CASTVTLSRVYNEQFF
j_call: TRBJ2-1
d_call: NA
clone_size: NA
v_call: TRBV19

cdr3_nt: TGTGCCAGCGGTCGGGACAGAACAGATACGCAGTATTTT
cdr3_aa: CASGRDRTDTQYF
j_call: TRBJ2-3
d_call: TRBD1
clone_size: NA
v_call: TRBV27

cdr3_nt: TGTGCCACCAGCCCACACCTAAACAGGGGAAACTACGAGCAGTACTTC
cdr3_aa: CATSPHLNRGNYEQYF
j_call: TRBJ2-7
d_call: TRBD1
clone_size: NA
v_call: TRBV15

cdr3_nt: TGTGCCAGCAGCGCCCTGTTGAACACTGAAGCTTTCTTT
cdr3_aa: CASSALLNTEAFF
j_call: TRBJ1-1
d_call: NA
clone_size: NA
v_call: TRBV9

cdr3_nt: TGCGCCAGCAGCCAAGGTGGACAGGGTCTGTATGGCTACACCTTC
cdr3_aa: CASSQGGQGLYGYTF
j_call: TRBJ1-2
d_call: TRBD1
clone_size: NA
v_call: TRBV4-1

cdr3_nt: TGTGCCAGCACCTCTGGCGGGGACAGCGTGAATTCACCCCTCCACTTT
cdr3_aa: CASTSGGDSVNSPLHF
j_call: TRBJ1-6
d_call: TRBD1
clone_size: NA
v_call: TRBV7-9

cdr3_nt: TGTGCCAGCAGCCGCCGGCTAGCGGGGGGTGATAGCACAGATACGCAGTATTTT
cdr3_aa: CASSRRLAGGDSTDTQYF
j_call: TRBJ2-3
d_call: TRBD2
clone_size: NA
v_call: TRBV5-4

cdr3_nt: TGTGCCAGCAGCCACCGGGGGGTCTACGAGCAGTACTTC
cdr3_aa: CASSHRGVYEQYF
j_call: TRBJ2-7
d_call: TRBD2
clone_size: once
v_call: TRBV7-2

cdr3_nt: TGTGCCAGCAGGAGGGGGGGACAGGGGGCATACGAGCAGTACTTC
cdr3_aa: CASRRGGQGAYEQYF
j_call: TRBJ2-7
d_call: TRBD1
clone_size: NA
v_call: TRBV6-5

cdr3_nt: TGTGCCAGCAGCTCCGCCGGGGAGGAGACCCAGTACTTC
cdr3_aa: CASSSAGEETQYF
j_call: TRBJ2-5
d_call: NA
clone_size: NA
v_call: TRBV7-9

cdr3_nt: TGTGCCAGCAGTTACTCTACAGGGGGCTTATCCTATGGCTACACCTTC
cdr3_aa: CASSYSTGGLSYGYTF
j_call: TRBJ1-2
d_call: TRBD1
clone_size: once
v_call: TRBV6-5

cdr3_nt: TGTGCCAGCAGCTGGGGCGGGGGGGCTCAGGATGAGCAGTTCTTC
cdr3_aa: CASSWGGGAQDEQFF
j_call: TRBJ2-1
d_call: TRBD2
clone_size: once
v_call: TRBV7-3